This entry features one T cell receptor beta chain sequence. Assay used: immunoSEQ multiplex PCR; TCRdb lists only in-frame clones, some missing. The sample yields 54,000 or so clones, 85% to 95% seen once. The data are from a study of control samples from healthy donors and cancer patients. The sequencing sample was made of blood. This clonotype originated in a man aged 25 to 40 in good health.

In DNA form, the CDR3 reads TGTGCCACCAGTGGAATTGCTAGCGGGAGTAGGACTGAGCAGTTCTTC. Encoded protein: CATSGIASGSRTEQFF. This chain joins TRBV24-1 and TRBJ2-1; 10 positions agree with TRBD2. Germline loops: CDR1 KGHDR, CDR2 SFDVKD. The V gene end was trimmed by 5 bases and the J gene end by 9 bases; junction bases not matched to a gene: 12. The CDR3 is 16 residues long.